This paragraph reports one T cell receptor beta chain. The data are from a study of blood T cell repertoires in COVID-19. Study summary: The samples span acute and convalescent COVID-19 from the United States, Italy and Spain.

In the authors' workflow: Amplification of reference gene primers was used by the study to estimate nucleated cell counts. Profiling relied on immunoSEQ multiplex PCR, and the TCRdb table lists in-frame clones only, not all of them. The D gene and trimming were derived from the DNA, and the V and J assignments and clone size from that table. The repertoire has 100,000 to 150,000 clones, 75% to 90% of them found once; the top ten carry less than 4.5%. The TCR sequence derives from a man aged 55 to 70 with COVID-19, enrolled during active disease. Sequencing used peripheral blood.

The CDR3 sequence: CASSPWEGNEQFF. The CDR3 DNA follows: TGTGCCAGCAGTCCCTGGGAGGGCAATGAGCAGTTCTTC. This chain joins TRBV12-3 or TRBV12-4 and TRBJ2-1; the match to TRBD2 covers 7 bases. The V segment lost 5 bases and the J segment 6 bases; nucleotides outside the gene matches: 4. The CDR3 runs to 13 residues.